This T cell receptor beta chain emerged from a study of OX40 agonist ivuxolimab in advanced cancers. Background on the study: The eligibility criteria allowed prior anti-PD-1, anti-PD-L1 or anti-CTLA-4 therapy, and 40% had some.

CDR1 is MDHEN and CDR2 is SYDVKM in the germline V gene. V was clipped by 3 bases and J by 3 bases; unmatched bases: 8. The length of the CDR3 is 16 residues. The table came from immunoSEQ multiplex PCR; TCRdb's copy has only in-frame clones and leaves some out. The sample lists around 69,000 clones; 80% to 90% were seen once. This TCR was sampled from an adult with an advanced solid tumor such as melanoma, head and neck, liver or kidney cancer. The specimen was CD4+ or CD8+ T cells sorted from blood, collected in a trial of the OX40 agonist ivuxolimab. The chain uses TRBV28 and TRBJ1-2; 9 positions match TRBD1. Here the CDR3 DNA reads TGTGCCAGCAGTTTGGGAGGGACAGGGAGACACTATGGCTACACCTTC. Protein: CASSLGGTGRHYGYTF.